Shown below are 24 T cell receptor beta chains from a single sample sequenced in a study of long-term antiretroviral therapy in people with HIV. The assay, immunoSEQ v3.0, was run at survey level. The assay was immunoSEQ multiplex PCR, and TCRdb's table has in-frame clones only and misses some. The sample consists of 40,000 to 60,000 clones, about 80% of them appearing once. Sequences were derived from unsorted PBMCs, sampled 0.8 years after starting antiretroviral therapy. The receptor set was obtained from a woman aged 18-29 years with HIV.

CDR3 bases: TGTGCCAGCAGTGACCGGGACGTCTACGAGCAGTACTTC. Translation gives CASSDRDVYEQYF. The rearrangement uses TRBV6-5 and TRBJ2-7; D might be TRBD1 or TRBD2, each matching 5 bases. There are 13 residues in the CDR3. The germline V and J ends were trimmed by 5 bases and 3 bases, with 11 bases remaining between them. CDR1 is MNHEY, CDR2 SVGAGI, per germline.

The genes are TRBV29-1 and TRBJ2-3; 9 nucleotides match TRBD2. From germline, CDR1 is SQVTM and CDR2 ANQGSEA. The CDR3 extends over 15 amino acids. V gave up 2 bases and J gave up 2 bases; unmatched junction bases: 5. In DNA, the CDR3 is TGCAGCGTTGAAAGTCTAGCGGGACCCACAGATACGCAGTATTTT. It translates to CSVESLAGPTDTQYF.

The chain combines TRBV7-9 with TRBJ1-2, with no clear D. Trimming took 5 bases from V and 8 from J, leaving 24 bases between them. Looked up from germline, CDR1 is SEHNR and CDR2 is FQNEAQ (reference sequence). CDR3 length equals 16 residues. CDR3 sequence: CASSAATVDFPGGYTF. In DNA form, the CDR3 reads TGTGCCAGCAGCGCCGCTACGGTCGACTTCCCGGGAGGCTACACCTTC.

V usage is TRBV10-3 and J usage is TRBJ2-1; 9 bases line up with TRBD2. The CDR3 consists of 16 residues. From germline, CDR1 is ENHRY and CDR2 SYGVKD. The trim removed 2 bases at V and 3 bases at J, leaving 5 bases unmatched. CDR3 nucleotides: TGTGCCATCAGTGAGATAGCGGGAGACAACTACAATGAGCAGTTCTTC. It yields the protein CAISEIAGDNYNEQFF.

The CDR3 DNA reads as TGTGCCAGCAGAGACCTCAAAAGGTCACCACACGTTGCTTTCTTT. Its protein product is CASRDLKRSPHVAFF. The chain combines TRBV6-5 with TRBJ1-1, with D unclear. The CDR3 has 15 amino acids. Germline CDR1 MNHEY, CDR2 SVGAGI. Trimming removed 6 bases from V and 11 bases from J, with 25 bases in between.

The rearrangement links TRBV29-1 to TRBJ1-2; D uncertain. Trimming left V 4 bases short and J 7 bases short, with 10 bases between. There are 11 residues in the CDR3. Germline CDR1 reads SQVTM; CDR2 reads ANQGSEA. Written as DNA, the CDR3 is TGCAGCGTTGTTTCTGAGGGTGGCTACACCTTC. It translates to CSVVSEGGYTF.

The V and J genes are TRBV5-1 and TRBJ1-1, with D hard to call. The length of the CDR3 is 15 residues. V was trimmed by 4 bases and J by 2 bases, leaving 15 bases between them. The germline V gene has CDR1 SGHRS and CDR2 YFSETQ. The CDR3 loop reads CASSSSARTNTEAFF. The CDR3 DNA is TGCGCCAGCAGCAGCAGCGCACGGACCAACACTGAAGCTTTCTTT. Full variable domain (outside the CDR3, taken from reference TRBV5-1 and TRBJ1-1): KAGVTQTPRYLIKTRGQQVTLSCSPISGHRSVSWYQQTPGQGLQFLFEYFSETQRNKGNFPGRFSGRQFSNSRSEMNVSTLELGDSALYLCASSSSARTNTEAFFGQGTRLTVV.

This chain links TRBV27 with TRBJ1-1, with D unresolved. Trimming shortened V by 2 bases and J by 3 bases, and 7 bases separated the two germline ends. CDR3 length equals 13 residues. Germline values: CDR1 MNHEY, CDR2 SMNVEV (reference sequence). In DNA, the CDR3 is TGTGCCAGCAGTTTAAACCCAGACACTGAAGCTTTCTTT. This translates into CASSLNPDTEAFF.

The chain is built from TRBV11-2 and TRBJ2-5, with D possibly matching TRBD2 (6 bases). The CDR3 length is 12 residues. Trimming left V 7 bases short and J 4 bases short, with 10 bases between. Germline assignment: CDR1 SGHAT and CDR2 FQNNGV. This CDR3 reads CASMVGGETQYF. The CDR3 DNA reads TGTGCCAGCATGGTCGGGGGAGAGACCCAGTACTTC.

CDR3 residues: CASSQPGTTPYEQYF. In nucleotides, the CDR3 is TGTGCCAGCAGCCAACCCGGGACAACCCCCTACGAGCAGTACTTC. The chain links TRBV7-8 to TRBJ2-7; perhaps TRBD1 as D (6 bases). Per germline, CDR1 SGHVS and CDR2 FQNEAQ. The CDR3 loop spans 15 amino acids. V was trimmed by 5 bases and J by 2 bases, leaving 16 bases between them.

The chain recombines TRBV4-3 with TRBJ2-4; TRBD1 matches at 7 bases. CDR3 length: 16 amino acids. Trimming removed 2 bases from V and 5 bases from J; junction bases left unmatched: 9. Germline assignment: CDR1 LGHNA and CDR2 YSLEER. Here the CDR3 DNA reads TGCGCCAGCAGCCAACCTAGAACTAGGGGGCAAAACATTCAGTACTTC. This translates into CASSQPRTRGQNIQYF.

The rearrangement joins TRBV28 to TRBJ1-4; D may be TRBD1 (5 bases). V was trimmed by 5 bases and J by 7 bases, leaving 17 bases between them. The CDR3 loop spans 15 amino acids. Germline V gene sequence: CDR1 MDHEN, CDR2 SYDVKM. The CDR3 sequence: CASSLRQPGGEKLFF. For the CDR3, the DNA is TGTGCCAGCAGTCTCCGACAGCCTGGCGGTGAAAAACTGTTTTTT.

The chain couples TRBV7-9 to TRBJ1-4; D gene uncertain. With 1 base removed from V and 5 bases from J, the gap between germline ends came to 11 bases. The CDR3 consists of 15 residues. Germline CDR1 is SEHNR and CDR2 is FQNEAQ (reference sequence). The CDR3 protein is CASSLEGGNNEKLFF. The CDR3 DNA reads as TGTGCCAGCAGCTTAGAAGGAGGAAACAATGAAAAACTGTTTTTT.

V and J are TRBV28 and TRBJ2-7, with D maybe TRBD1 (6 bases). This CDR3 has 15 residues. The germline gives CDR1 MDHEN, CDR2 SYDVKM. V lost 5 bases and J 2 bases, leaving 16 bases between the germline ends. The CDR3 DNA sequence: TGTGCCAGCAGTGGCCTAACAGGGTTTACCTACGAGCAGTACTTC. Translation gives CASSGLTGFTYEQYF.

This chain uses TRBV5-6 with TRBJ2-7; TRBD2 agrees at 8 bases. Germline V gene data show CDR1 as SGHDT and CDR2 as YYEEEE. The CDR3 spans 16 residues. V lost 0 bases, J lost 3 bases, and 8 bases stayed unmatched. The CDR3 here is CASSLAGTGGLYEQYF. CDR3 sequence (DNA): TGTGCCAGCAGCTTGGCCGGAACGGGAGGGCTCTACGAGCAGTACTTC.

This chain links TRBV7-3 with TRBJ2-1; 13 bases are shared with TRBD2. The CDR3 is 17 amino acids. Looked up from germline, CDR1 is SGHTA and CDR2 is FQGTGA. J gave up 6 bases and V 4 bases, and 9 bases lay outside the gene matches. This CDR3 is CASSSLPGTSGTNEQFF. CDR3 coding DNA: TGTGCCAGCAGCTCACTCCCCGGGACTAGCGGGACCAATGAGCAGTTCTTC.

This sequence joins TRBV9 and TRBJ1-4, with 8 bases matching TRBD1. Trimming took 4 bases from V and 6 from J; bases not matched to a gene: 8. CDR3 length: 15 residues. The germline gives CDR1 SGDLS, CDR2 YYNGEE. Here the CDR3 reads CASSPRQGWDEKLFF. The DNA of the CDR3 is TGTGCCAGCAGCCCCAGACAGGGGTGGGATGAAAAACTGTTTTTT.

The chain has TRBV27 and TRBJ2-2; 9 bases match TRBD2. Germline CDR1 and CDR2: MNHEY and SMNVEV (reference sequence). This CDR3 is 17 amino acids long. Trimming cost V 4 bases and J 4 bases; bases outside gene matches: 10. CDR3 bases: TGTGCCAGCAGTTCGGGGGGCGGGAGGGCGAGCACCGGGGAGCTGTTTTTT. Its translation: CASSSGGGRASTGELFF.

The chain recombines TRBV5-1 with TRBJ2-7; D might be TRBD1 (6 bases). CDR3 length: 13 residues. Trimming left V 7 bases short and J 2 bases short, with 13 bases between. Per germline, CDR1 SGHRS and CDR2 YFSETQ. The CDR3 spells CASRQTGPYEQYF. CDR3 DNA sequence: TGCGCCAGCCGCCAAACAGGGCCCTACGAGCAGTACTTC. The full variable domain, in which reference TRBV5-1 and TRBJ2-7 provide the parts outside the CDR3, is KAGVTQTPRYLIKTRGQQVTLSCSPISGHRSVSWYQQTPGQGLQFLFEYFSETQRNKGNFPGRFSGRQFSNSRSEMNVSTLELGDSALYLCASRQTGPYEQYFGPGTRLTVT.

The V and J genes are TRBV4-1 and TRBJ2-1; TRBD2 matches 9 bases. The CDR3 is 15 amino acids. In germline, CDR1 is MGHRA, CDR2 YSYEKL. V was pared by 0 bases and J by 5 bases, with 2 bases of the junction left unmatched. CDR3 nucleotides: TGCGCCAGCAGCCAAGATTCTAGCGGGAACAATGAGCAGTTCTTC. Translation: CASSQDSSGNNEQFF.

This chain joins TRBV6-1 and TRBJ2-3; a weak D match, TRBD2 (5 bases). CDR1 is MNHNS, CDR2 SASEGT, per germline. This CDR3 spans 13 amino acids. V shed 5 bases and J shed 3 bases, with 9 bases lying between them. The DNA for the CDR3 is TGTGCCAGCAGTAACGAGGGAACAGATACGCAGTATTTT. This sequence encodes CASSNEGTDTQYF.

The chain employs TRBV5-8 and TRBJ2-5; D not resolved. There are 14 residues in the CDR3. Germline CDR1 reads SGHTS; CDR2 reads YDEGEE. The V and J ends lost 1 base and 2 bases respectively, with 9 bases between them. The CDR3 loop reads CASSLMDDQETQYF. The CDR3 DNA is TGTGCCAGCAGCTTGATGGACGATCAAGAGACCCAGTACTTC.

DNA of the CDR3: TGTGCCAGCAGTTTGGCTCCAAGACGGACCGGGGAGCTGTTTTTT. It encodes CASSLAPRRTGELFF. V usage is TRBV28 and J usage is TRBJ2-2; D is undetermined. CDR3 length: 15 amino acids. Looked up from germline, CDR1 is MDHEN and CDR2 is SYDVKM. Trimming removed 3 bases at V and 5 bases at J, with 13 bases between.

The chain's CDR3 is CASTDRGHEQYF. CDR3 DNA sequence: TGTGCCAGCACGGACAGGGGCCACGAGCAGTACTTC. V is TRBV28 and J is TRBJ2-7; TRBD1 matches at 9 bases. CDR1 is MDHEN, CDR2 SYDVKM, per germline. The V gene end was trimmed by 7 bases and the J gene end by 5 bases; junction bases not matched to a gene: 3. The CDR3 totals 12 residues. The variable domain in full, with the rest retrieved from reference TRBV28 and TRBJ2-7, is DVKVTQSSRYLVKRTGEKVFLECVQDMDHENMFWYRQDPGLGLRLIYFSYDVKMKEKGDIPEGYSVSREKKERFSLILESASTNQTSMYLCASTDRGHEQYFGPGTRLTVT.